This TCR beta chain was identified in a study of Graves' ophthalmopathy and Graves' hyperthyroidism. The sample holds a few counts of this clonotype. The germline V gene encodes CDR1 SGHAT and CDR2 FQDESV (reference sequence). The trim removed 11 bases at V and 6 bases at J, leaving 10 bases unmatched. This CDR3 spans 14 amino acids. Transcripts of RNA were the source for amplifying TCR beta CDR3 regions. HTBI primers primed a first-round RT-PCR, and a second-round multiplex PCR followed. TCRdb reanalysed the multiplex PCR reads using MiXCR and keeps one entry per CDR3 protein. The sample lists just over 600,000 distinct CDR3 sequences; 22% were seen once. Hyperthyroidism was considered stable when no ophthalmopathy appeared within 18 months of follow-up. Reliance was placed on clinical symptoms, serum thyroxine, TRAb, thyroid ultrasound and orbital computed tomography for diagnosis.

The rearrangement uses TRBV11-1 and TRBJ2-2; 9 bases agree with TRBD2. The sequence was collected from a young woman with stable Graves' hyperthyroidism. Some clones in this sample may be carry-over from other donors' samples. What was sequenced was peripheral blood. CDR3: CAGRHSGGAGELFF. CDR3 sequence (DNA): TGTGCCGGACGCCATAGCGGGGGCGCCGGGGAGCTGTTTTTT.